This TCR beta chain was retrieved from a study of cytomegalovirus exposure and HLA in healthy donors. The study's findings and limits: Sequence variants that were highly shared formed a cluster that was likely a sequencing artifact.

Primers included in the PCR were 60 Vbeta and 13 Jbeta primers. Assay used: immunoSEQ multiplex PCR; TCRdb lists only in-frame clones, some missing. The profile shows 90,000 to 100,000 clones, around 73% of them singletons. As for this clone: What it binds is unknown.

Germline loops: CDR1 SEHNR, CDR2 FQNEAQ (reference sequence). V lost 5 bases and J lost 3, with 7 bases in between. The CDR3 sequence is 12 residues long. The chain employs TRBV7-9 and TRBJ2-5; possibly TRBD2 for D (5 bases). The origin of this receptor is a woman aged 55-75 years in good health and CMV-seronegative. The sequencing input was PBMCs. CDR3 protein: CASSQAEETQYF. CDR3 sequence (DNA): TGTGCCAGCAGCCAAGCGGAAGAGACCCAGTACTTC.